These T cell receptor beta chains were read from a single sample in a study of spatial heterogeneity in lung cancer. TCRdb redid the calling of the 5' RACE reads with MiXCR, one entry per CDR3 protein. The sample shows 10,000 to 11,000 distinct CDR3 sequences, 6.1% of them seen only once. Sequencing used normal lung tissue next to the tumor, obtained at surgery. The receptors were sampled from a male donor with early-stage non-small cell lung cancer. The CDR3 runs from the conserved cysteine through the conserved F or W. D genes are given only for firm matches. The listing skips clone size in some rows; elsewhere it reads once, few, many or a size class.

TGCAGTGCTAGAGACCCTTTCTACGAGCAGTACTTC | CSARDPFYEQYF | TRBJ2-7 | TRBV20-1 | . | .
TGTGCCAGCAGCCGCGAGGTCGGCTCTGGGGCCAACGTCCTGACTTTC | CASSREVGSGANVLTF | TRBJ2-6 | TRBV7-2 | few | .
TGTGCTAGTGGTTTGGCCCGCCACAAGGACAGAAGGGTTCAGCCCCAGCATTTT | CASGLARHKDRRVQPQHF | TRBJ1-5 | TRBV12-5 | many | .
TGTGCCAGCAGCTTAGTTGCGGGCGGGGGATTGGCAGAGACCCAGTACTTC | CASSLVAGGGLAETQYF | TRBJ2-5 | TRBV7-2 | . | TRBD2
TGTGCCAGCAGCCCTTTATTCGCAGGGGCGGGTAACACCGGGGAGCTGTTTTTT | CASSPLFAGAGNTGELFF | TRBJ2-2 | TRBV3-1 | . | .
TGCAGCGTTGAGCAGGGGCGATCGAACATTCAGTACTTC | CSVEQGRSNIQYF | TRBJ2-4 | TRBV29-1 | few | .
TGTGCCAGCAATGGCCAGCCTAATGAAAAACTGTTTTTT | CASNGQPNEKLFF | TRBJ1-4 | TRBV2 | many | .
TGTGCCAGCAGACCAACCGGGACCCGGTGGTGCTTC | CASRPTGTRWCF | TRBJ2-5 | TRBV7-2 | many | .
TGTGCCAGCAGTTACTGGACAGTCACAGATACGCAGTATTTT | CASSYWTVTDTQYF | TRBJ2-3 | TRBV6-2/TRBV6-3 | . | .
TGTGCCAGCAGTTTCCCCTACGAGCAGTACTTC | CASSFPYEQYF | TRBJ2-7 | TRBV28 | . | .
TGTGCCAGCAGTCCGTGGACAGGGAACTACAATGAGCAGTTCTTC | CASSPWTGNYNEQFF | TRBJ2-1 | TRBV12-3/TRBV12-4 | medium-sized | TRBD1
TGCGCCAGCAGCGGATCAGGGGGCTACAATGAGCAGTTCTTC | CASSGSGGYNEQFF | TRBJ2-1 | TRBV5-1 | many | TRBD1
TGTGCCAGCAGGATGGACAGAGCTCACACTGAAGCTTTCTTT | CASRMDRAHTEAFF | TRBJ1-1 | TRBV28 | many | .
TGTGCCAGCAGCTTACGGGGGACAGATACGCAGTATTTT | CASSLRGTDTQYF | TRBJ2-3 | TRBV13 | . | .
TGTGCCAGCAGCGTAGCGTCAGATATGAACACTGAAGCTTTCTTT | CASSVASDMNTEAFF | TRBJ1-1 | TRBV9 | many | .
TGTGCCAGCAGTCAGACACAGGGTTCGGAGACCCAGTACTTC | CASSQTQGSETQYF | TRBJ2-5 | TRBV12-3/TRBV12-4 | many | .
TGTGCCAGCAGTGCGGGACAGCGGAACGAGCAGTACTTC | CASSAGQRNEQYF | TRBJ2-7 | TRBV7-7 | many | .
TGTGCCAGCAGTTCCCCAGGACAGGTCGGCCACGAGCAGTACTTC | CASSSPGQVGHEQYF | TRBJ2-7 | TRBV6-2/TRBV6-3 | many | TRBD1
TGCAGTGCTAAAGCCGGGACGGTCTATGGCTACACCTTC | CSAKAGTVYGYTF | TRBJ1-2 | TRBV20-1 | . | .
TGTGCCAGCAGGACCCTAGCGATCTCCGAGCAGTACTTC | CASRTLAISEQYF | TRBJ2-7 | TRBV7-9 | many | .
TGTGCCAGCAGCTTAGGTCGGGGGCCGGCCTACAATGAGCAGTTCTTC | CASSLGRGPAYNEQFF | TRBJ2-1 | TRBV7-2 | many | .
TGTGCCAGCAGTGAAACTCAGGCAGGGAACACTGAAGCTTTCTTT | CASSETQAGNTEAFF | TRBJ1-1 | TRBV2 | many | .
TGTGCCAGCAGTTTAGGCCTAGCGGGGACAGAGACCCAGTACTTC | CASSLGLAGTETQYF | TRBJ2-5 | TRBV27 | many | TRBD2
TGCAGTGCTGGGGCGTGGCTAGCGGGAGGCCACCGCCCGTACTTC | CSAGAWLAGGHRPYF | TRBJ2-7 | TRBV20-1 | many | TRBD2
TGTGCCAGCAATGTCGGGCCGAACACCGGGGAGCTGTTTTTT | CASNVGPNTGELFF | TRBJ2-2 | TRBV6-5 | many | .